This T cell receptor beta chain was captured by sequencing in a study of breast tumors, draining lymph nodes, adjacent tissues. The table lists this clonotype with a count of one. Its specificity is not known. The junction differs from germline at one of its ends, possibly a read error. Study-level results: Data fit most tumor T cells coming from lymph node, expanding in tumor.

The CDR3 sequence is 18 residues long. Germline V gene data show CDR1 as ENHRY and CDR2 as SYGVKD. TCRdb used MiXCR to reprocess the multiplex PCR reads, holding one entry per CDR3 protein. The data hold 15,000 to 17,000 distinct CDR3 sequences, with around half observed a single time. V and J are TRBV10-3 and TRBJ2-4, with 9 bases lining up with TRBD1. The sequencing input was tumor-adjacent breast tissue. The sequence was obtained from a female donor with breast cancer. Some clones in this sample may be carry-over from other donors' samples. The CDR3 region has the DNA TGTGCCATCGGCCCCGGGACAGGGATCCCTCTAGCCAAAAGCATTCGGTACTTC. This translates into CAIGPGTGIPLAKSIRYF.